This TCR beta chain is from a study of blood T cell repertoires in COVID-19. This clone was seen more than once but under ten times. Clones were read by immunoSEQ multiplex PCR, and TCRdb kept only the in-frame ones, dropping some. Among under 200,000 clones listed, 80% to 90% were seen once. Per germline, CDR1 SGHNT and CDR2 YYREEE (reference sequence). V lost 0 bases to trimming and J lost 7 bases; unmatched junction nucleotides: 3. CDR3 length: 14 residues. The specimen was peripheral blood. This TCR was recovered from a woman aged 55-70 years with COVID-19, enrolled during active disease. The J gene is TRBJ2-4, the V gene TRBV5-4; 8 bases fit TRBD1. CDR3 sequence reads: CASSLEDRVNIQYF. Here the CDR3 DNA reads TGTGCCAGCAGCTTGGAGGACAGGGTTAACATTCAGTACTTC.